The 8 T cell receptor beta chains listed next were all sequenced from one sample in a study of beta chain features in type 1 diabetes (dated by TCRdb to 2016 to 2018). Preparation of the library involved the immunoSEQ multiplex PCR assay. The entire amount of isolated RNA was reverse transcribed using the High Capacity cDNA Reverse Transcription Kit, so the sequenced TCRB transcripts were expressed ones. The source is immuneACCESS, and TCRdb retained only in-frame sequences with V and J called. Part of the clones is not carried over; for the studies checked, unresolved V genes explain less than half of this, and the remainder is unexplained. The sample records 110,000 to 150,000 clones, approximately 9.8% of which are singletons. The ten most abundant clones make up less than 0.85% of the sample. The specimen sequenced was central memory CD4+ T cells from blood. These receptors were collected from a woman between 40 and 50 years old in good health.

This clone appeared many times. The genes are TRBV5-1 and TRBJ2-1; D is ambiguous. The CDR3 is made up of 14 amino acids. Trimming took 0 bases from V and 5 from J, leaving 9 bases between them. CDR1 is SGHRS and CDR2 is YFSETQ in the germline V gene. The CDR3 coding sequence is TGCGCCAGCAGCTTGGGACTCGTAAACAATGAGCAGTTCTTC. Its protein is CASSLGLVNNEQFF. The full variable domain, with the rest looked up from reference TRBV5-1 and TRBJ2-1, is KAGVTQTPRYLIKTRGQQVTLSCSPISGHRSVSWYQQTPGQGLQFLFEYFSETQRNKGNFPGRFSGRQFSNSRSEMNVSTLELGDSALYLCASSLGLVNNEQFFGPGTRLTVL.

This clone was recorded at least ten times. V gene TRBV9 combines with J gene TRBJ2-1, with 11 positions matching TRBD2. V shed 4 bases, J shed 8 bases, and the junction held 8 bases outside the gene matches. Germline assignment: CDR1 SGDLS and CDR2 YYNGEE. This CDR3 contains 15 residues. The CDR3 coding sequence is TGTGCCAGCAGCCGGTCACTAGCGGGGGAAGATGAGCAGTTCTTC. It specifies CASSRSLAGEDEQFF.

In its sample, this clone ranks as medium-sized. J is TRBJ2-4 and V is TRBV5-4; D perhaps matches TRBD1 (5 bases). There are 13 residues in the CDR3. V was shortened by 0 bases and J by 5 bases, with 6 bases between the two germline ends. Germline loops: CDR1 SGHNT, CDR2 YYREEE (reference sequence). The chain's CDR3 is CASSLGQQNIQYF. CDR3 bases: TGTGCCAGCAGCTTGGGACAGCAAAACATTCAGTACTTC.

V and J are TRBV6-6 and TRBJ2-1; 7 bases fit TRBD2. CDR3 length: 15 residues. The germline V gene encodes CDR1 MNHNY and CDR2 SVGAGI (reference sequence). V shed 11 bases, J shed 4 bases, and the junction held 14 bases outside the gene matches. The CDR3 DNA reads as TGTGCCTCCCGCGGTGGGAGGGAGGAATACAATGAGCAGTTCTTC. Encoded protein: CASRGGREEYNEQFF.

Ten or more counts support this clone. The chain uses TRBV5-6 and TRBJ2-5, with 7 bases lining up with TRBD1. Germline V gene data show CDR1 as SGHDT and CDR2 as YYEEEE. The V gene end was trimmed by 4 bases and the J gene end by 2 bases; junction bases not matched to a gene: 8. CDR3 length: 15 amino acids. CDR3 coding DNA: TGTGCCAGCAGCCCAGGGACAGCCACACAAGAGACCCAGTACTTC. Its translation: CASSPGTATQETQYF.

This clone was counted between two and nine times. The chain carries TRBV10-3 and TRBJ2-7, with D maybe TRBD1 (6 bases). This CDR3 is built from 12 residues. Germline CDR1 reads ENHRY; CDR2 reads SYGVKD. V was pared by 4 bases and J by 5 bases, with 9 bases between. The CDR3 here is CAISVAGDEQYF. In DNA form, the CDR3 reads TGTGCCATCAGTGTTGCAGGGGACGAGCAGTACTTC.

This clone was counted at least ten times. The DNA of the CDR3 is TGCAGCGTTGGGGAGACTAGCGGGGGGGCAGGGGAGCAGTTCTTC. This gives the protein CSVGETSGGAGEQFF. The V gene is TRBV29-1, the J gene TRBJ2-1; TRBD2 agrees at 14 bases. Germline CDR1 and CDR2: SQVTM and ANQGSEA. Losses at the gene ends were 4 bases for V and 10 bases for J; bases not matched to a gene: 9. The CDR3 is 15 amino acids.

J is TRBJ2-5 and V is TRBV9; 7 bases match TRBD2. The last part of the DNA fits TRBJ2-7 better; the J call may be wrong. The CDR3 runs to 15 residues. CDR1 and CDR2 from the germline V gene are SGDLS and YYNGEE. CDR3 in DNA: TGTGCCAGCAGCCCTTGGCGGGGGACCTCCTACGAGCAGTACTTC. Translated: CASSPWRGTSYEQYF.